A selection of T cell receptor beta chains follows, all from one sample in a study of OX40 agonist ivuxolimab in advanced cancers. Using immunoSEQ multiplex PCR, the repertoire was profiled, and TCRdb retains in-frame clones only, with some absent. The sample lists about 52,000 clones, over 80% occurring once. The sample here was CD4+ or CD8+ T cells sorted from blood, taken in a trial of the OX40 agonist ivuxolimab. The receptors derive from an adult with an advanced solid tumor such as melanoma, head and neck, liver or kidney cancer. The CDR3 runs from the conserved cysteine through the conserved F or W. Each record gives: D gene, V gene, J gene, clone size, CDR3 DNA, CDR3 protein. The D gene is left open where the match is weak. Part of the rows lack a size; the others show once, few, many or a class for expanded clones.

d_call: .
v_call: TRBV5-1
j_call: TRBJ2-5
clone_size: .
cdr3_nt: TGCGCCAGCAGCTTGGAGGCGCGGGGTGAAGAGACCCAGTACTTC
cdr3_aa: CASSLEARGEETQYF

d_call: TRBD1
v_call: TRBV7-9
j_call: TRBJ2-1
clone_size: .
cdr3_nt: TGTGCCAGCAGCTCCTGGACAGGGCGCTCCTACAATGAGCAGTTCTTC
cdr3_aa: CASSSWTGRSYNEQFF

d_call: .
v_call: TRBV11-3
j_call: TRBJ1-4
clone_size: .
cdr3_nt: TGTGCCAGCAGCGATCGGGAAAGCACTAATGAAAAACTGTTTTTT
cdr3_aa: CASSDRESTNEKLFF

d_call: .
v_call: TRBV11-3
j_call: TRBJ1-1
clone_size: .
cdr3_nt: TGTGCCAGCAGCTTAGATCGGTGGACTGAAGCTTTCTTT
cdr3_aa: CASSLDRWTEAFF

d_call: .
v_call: TRBV7-2
j_call: TRBJ2-7
clone_size: .
cdr3_nt: TGTGCCAGCAGCTTGCAGGACGGTGCCTACGAGCAGTACTTC
cdr3_aa: CASSLQDGAYEQYF

d_call: TRBD1
v_call: TRBV4-1
j_call: TRBJ2-7
clone_size: few
cdr3_nt: TGCGCCAGCAGCCAAGGGACCGGGACAGGGTCTTGGGAGCAGTACTTC
cdr3_aa: CASSQGTGTGSWEQYF

d_call: .
v_call: TRBV7-8
j_call: TRBJ2-1
clone_size: .
cdr3_nt: TGTGCCAGCAGCTTAGTGGAGGGGAACAATGAGCAGTTCTTC
cdr3_aa: CASSLVEGNNEQFF

d_call: .
v_call: TRBV7-9
j_call: TRBJ2-2
clone_size: .
cdr3_nt: TGTGCCAGCAGCGAGGGGTTTGCCGGGGAGCTGTTTTTT
cdr3_aa: CASSEGFAGELFF

d_call: .
v_call: TRBV6-5
j_call: TRBJ1-2
clone_size: once
cdr3_nt: TGTGCCAGCAGTCTCGACAGGCTTTATGGCTACACCTTC
cdr3_aa: CASSLDRLYGYTF

d_call: .
v_call: TRBV19
j_call: TRBJ1-6
clone_size: .
cdr3_nt: TGTGCCAGTACCGTCAGGGTTCGGGATTCACCCCTCCACTTT
cdr3_aa: CASTVRVRDSPLHF

d_call: .
v_call: TRBV19
j_call: TRBJ1-5
clone_size: .
cdr3_nt: TGTGCCAGTAGTACACAAGGAAATCAGCCCCAGCATTTT
cdr3_aa: CASSTQGNQPQHF

d_call: TRBD2
v_call: TRBV19
j_call: TRBJ2-1
clone_size: .
cdr3_nt: TGTGCCAGTAGCAGAACGGGGCTAGCGGGGGAGTTCTCCTACAATGAGCAGTTCTTC
cdr3_aa: CASSRTGLAGEFSYNEQFF

d_call: .
v_call: TRBV5-4
j_call: TRBJ2-3
clone_size: .
cdr3_nt: TGTGCCAGCAGCTTAATAGGACCAGGGGGGGGTACGCAGTATTTT
cdr3_aa: CASSLIGPGGGTQYF

d_call: .
v_call: TRBV7-9
j_call: TRBJ2-2
clone_size: .
cdr3_nt: TGTGCCAGCAGCCCAGGGGAAGCCGGGGAGCTGTTTTTT
cdr3_aa: CASSPGEAGELFF

d_call: TRBD1
v_call: TRBV11-3
j_call: TRBJ2-7
clone_size: once
cdr3_nt: TGTGCCAGCAGCCCAGGACAGGAAGCCCTATCCTACGAGCAGTACTTC
cdr3_aa: CASSPGQEALSYEQYF

d_call: TRBD1
v_call: TRBV28
j_call: TRBJ1-1
clone_size: .
cdr3_nt: TGTGCCAGCAGTTTAGGGACAGAGAACACTGAAGCTTTCTTT
cdr3_aa: CASSLGTENTEAFF

d_call: .
v_call: TRBV6-5
j_call: TRBJ1-3
clone_size: .
cdr3_nt: TGTGCCAGCAGCTCGACCTGGACGCGAAACACCATATATTTT
cdr3_aa: CASSSTWTRNTIYF

d_call: .
v_call: TRBV5-1
j_call: TRBJ1-4
clone_size: few
cdr3_nt: TGCGCCAGCAGCACGAGGGCGACGGCGGAAAAACTGTTTTTT
cdr3_aa: CASSTRATAEKLFF

d_call: .
v_call: TRBV28
j_call: TRBJ1-4
clone_size: .
cdr3_nt: TGTGCCAGCAGTTTATTCGGGCAGGGACGGGAAAAACTGTTTTTT
cdr3_aa: CASSLFGQGREKLFF

d_call: .
v_call: TRBV5-6
j_call: TRBJ2-5
clone_size: .
cdr3_nt: TGTGCCAGCAGCTTGATAGCTCTCCGTGGGGAGACCCAGTACTTC
cdr3_aa: CASSLIALRGETQYF

d_call: TRBD2
v_call: TRBV5-1
j_call: TRBJ2-1
clone_size: .
cdr3_nt: TGCGCCAGCTTTCTAGCGGGGGTTCAGTTCTTC
cdr3_aa: CASFLAGVQFF

d_call: TRBD2
v_call: TRBV7-2
j_call: TRBJ2-3
clone_size: .
cdr3_nt: TGTGCCAGCAGCTTAGCGCGTAGCGGGGGGCTCAGCACAGATACGCAGTATTTT
cdr3_aa: CASSLARSGGLSTDTQYF

d_call: TRBD1
v_call: TRBV15
j_call: TRBJ2-7
clone_size: .
cdr3_nt: TGTGCCACCAGCAGGACAGGGACGACCTACGAGCAGTACTTC
cdr3_aa: CATSRTGTTYEQYF

d_call: TRBD1
v_call: TRBV29-1
j_call: TRBJ1-1
clone_size: few
cdr3_nt: TGCAGCGAAGGGGACAGGACAAACACTGAAGCTTTCTTT
cdr3_aa: CSEGDRTNTEAFF

d_call: TRBD2
v_call: TRBV10-3
j_call: TRBJ2-7
clone_size: .
cdr3_nt: TGTGCCATCAGTGAGACCGGGGGGAGCTCCTACGAGCAGTACTTC
cdr3_aa: CAISETGGSSYEQYF

d_call: TRBD2
v_call: TRBV11-3
j_call: TRBJ2-6
clone_size: once
cdr3_nt: TGTGCCAGCAGCGGCGGGGGAAACTCTGGGGCCAACGTCCTGACTTTC
cdr3_aa: CASSGGGNSGANVLTF

d_call: TRBD2
v_call: TRBV4-2
j_call: TRBJ2-1
clone_size: .
cdr3_nt: TGTGCCAGCAGCCCGGGACTAGCGGGGGACAATGAGCAGTTCTTC
cdr3_aa: CASSPGLAGDNEQFF

d_call: .
v_call: TRBV11-3
j_call: TRBJ1-3
clone_size: .
cdr3_nt: TGTGCCAGCAGCTTAGTTGGGACGGTCGGAAACACCATATATTTT
cdr3_aa: CASSLVGTVGNTIYF

d_call: .
v_call: TRBV6-5
j_call: TRBJ1-1
clone_size: few
cdr3_nt: TGTGCCAGCAATGGACAGACGAACACTGAAGCTTTCTTT
cdr3_aa: CASNGQTNTEAFF

d_call: .
v_call: TRBV5-1
j_call: TRBJ2-1
clone_size: .
cdr3_nt: TGCGCCAGCAGCTTGGCCGGGACTCAATTTGACAATGAGCAGTTCTTC
cdr3_aa: CASSLAGTQFDNEQFF

d_call: .
v_call: TRBV4-2
j_call: TRBJ1-2
clone_size: .
cdr3_nt: TGTGCCAGTAGATCGGGCACCTTTGCTAACTATGGCTACACCTTC
cdr3_aa: CASRSGTFANYGYTF

d_call: .
v_call: TRBV11-3
j_call: TRBJ1-2
clone_size: few
cdr3_nt: TGTGCCAGCAGCTTAGACGGCCCTAACTATGGCTACACCTTC
cdr3_aa: CASSLDGPNYGYTF

d_call: .
v_call: TRBV11-3
j_call: TRBJ2-7
clone_size: .
cdr3_nt: TGTGCCAGCAGCTCCTTCTACGAGCAGTACTTC
cdr3_aa: CASSSFYEQYF

d_call: .
v_call: TRBV11-3
j_call: TRBJ2-3
clone_size: .
cdr3_nt: TGTGCCATCTCCCAGAGTAGCCATCCAGATACGCAGTATTTT
cdr3_aa: CAISQSSHPDTQYF

d_call: TRBD2
v_call: TRBV7-2
j_call: TRBJ2-3
clone_size: .
cdr3_nt: TGTGCCAGCAGAGAGCGGGGGGCCCCCCCAGATACGCAGTATTTT
cdr3_aa: CASRERGAPPDTQYF

d_call: .
v_call: TRBV28
j_call: TRBJ1-6
clone_size: .
cdr3_nt: TGTGCCAGCAGTTTGGACAACCCCCACCTCCTCTCCTATAATTCACCCCTCCACTTT
cdr3_aa: CASSLDNPHLLSYNSPLHF

d_call: .
v_call: TRBV14
j_call: TRBJ1-3
clone_size: .
cdr3_nt: TGTGCCAGCAGCCAATTCTCTCGTAACACCATATATTTT
cdr3_aa: CASSQFSRNTIYF

d_call: .
v_call: TRBV7-9
j_call: TRBJ1-3
clone_size: .
cdr3_nt: TGTGCCAGCAGCTCCAACAGGTTATTCTCTGGAAACACCATATATTTT
cdr3_aa: CASSSNRLFSGNTIYF

d_call: .
v_call: TRBV5-1
j_call: TRBJ1-6
clone_size: .
cdr3_nt: TGCGCCAGCTCCCCAAGGGGAGCCCAAGCTCGTTCACCCCTCCACTTT
cdr3_aa: CASSPRGAQARSPLHF

d_call: .
v_call: TRBV27
j_call: TRBJ2-5
clone_size: .
cdr3_nt: TGTGCCAGCAGTTTAAGCAGGGCGGAGACCCAGTACTTC
cdr3_aa: CASSLSRAETQYF

d_call: .
v_call: TRBV11-3
j_call: TRBJ2-7
clone_size: .
cdr3_nt: TGTGCCAGCAGCTTAGGGCCCCGGTCCTACGAGCAGTACTTC
cdr3_aa: CASSLGPRSYEQYF

d_call: .
v_call: TRBV5-6
j_call: TRBJ2-2
clone_size: .
cdr3_nt: TGTGCCAGCAGAACGGAGACACTTACGAACACCGGGGAGCTGTTTTTT
cdr3_aa: CASRTETLTNTGELFF

d_call: .
v_call: TRBV5-1
j_call: TRBJ1-1
clone_size: .
cdr3_nt: TGCGCCAGCAGCTTGGCCGGGGACACTGAAGCTTTCTTT
cdr3_aa: CASSLAGDTEAFF

d_call: TRBD2
v_call: TRBV11-1
j_call: TRBJ2-1
clone_size: .
cdr3_nt: TGTGCCAGCACCCCACGGGGAGGGAATGAGCAGTTCTTC
cdr3_aa: CASTPRGGNEQFF

d_call: TRBD1
v_call: TRBV9
j_call: TRBJ2-7
clone_size: .
cdr3_nt: TGTGCCAGCAGCGTAGAGTACAGGGGTTACGAGCAGTACTTC
cdr3_aa: CASSVEYRGYEQYF

d_call: TRBD1
v_call: TRBV6-1
j_call: TRBJ1-5
clone_size: .
cdr3_nt: TGTGCCAGCAGGAGGGGGACAGGTGGCAATCAGCCCCAGCATTTT
cdr3_aa: CASRRGTGGNQPQHF

d_call: .
v_call: TRBV19
j_call: TRBJ1-3
clone_size: .
cdr3_nt: TGTGCCAGTAGTTCAAGGCTCGGGATCGGCGGATCTGGAAACACCATATATTTT
cdr3_aa: CASSSRLGIGGSGNTIYF

d_call: TRBD1
v_call: TRBV14
j_call: TRBJ2-3
clone_size: .
cdr3_nt: TGTGCCAGCAGCCAGGGCACCGGGACAGTAGATACGCAGTATTTT
cdr3_aa: CASSQGTGTVDTQYF

d_call: .
v_call: TRBV6-5
j_call: TRBJ1-5
clone_size: .
cdr3_nt: TGTGCCAGCAGTTACCCCGCGGGAGGGGGGCCCCAGCATTTT
cdr3_aa: CASSYPAGGGPQHF

d_call: .
v_call: TRBV5-1
j_call: TRBJ2-6
clone_size: .
cdr3_nt: TGCGCCAGCAGCTTAACAACAGGAGACTCTGGGGCCAACGTCCTGACTTTC
cdr3_aa: CASSLTTGDSGANVLTF

d_call: .
v_call: TRBV25-1
j_call: TRBJ2-2
clone_size: few
cdr3_nt: TGTGCCAGCAGTGAATTTAGGGGGGACTCGAACACCGGGGAGCTGTTTTTT
cdr3_aa: CASSEFRGDSNTGELFF

d_call: .
v_call: TRBV4-1
j_call: TRBJ1-1
clone_size: .
cdr3_nt: TGCGCCAGCAGCCAAGAAGGTGGGGCCAGAATTATCGGGAACACTGAAGCTTTCTTT
cdr3_aa: CASSQEGGARIIGNTEAFF

d_call: .
v_call: TRBV7-6
j_call: TRBJ1-3
clone_size: .
cdr3_nt: TGTGCCAGCAGCTCCCCCCGGGGAAACACCATATATTTT
cdr3_aa: CASSSPRGNTIYF

d_call: TRBD2
v_call: TRBV5-4
j_call: TRBJ2-2
clone_size: .
cdr3_nt: TGTGCCAGCGGCTTGGCCTCTCTAGCGGGTCTCACCGGGGAGCTGTTTTTT
cdr3_aa: CASGLASLAGLTGELFF

d_call: .
v_call: TRBV5-1
j_call: TRBJ2-7
clone_size: .
cdr3_nt: TGCGCCAGCAGCTTCCGGGACCGGGCCTACGAGCAGTACTTC
cdr3_aa: CASSFRDRAYEQYF

d_call: .
v_call: TRBV10-3
j_call: TRBJ1-1
clone_size: .
cdr3_nt: TGTGCCATCAGTGAGCCGGGGGGCACTGAAGCTTTCTTT
cdr3_aa: CAISEPGGTEAFF

d_call: .
v_call: TRBV5-8
j_call: TRBJ1-5
clone_size: once
cdr3_nt: TGTGCCAGCAGCTTAAAGGAGGGCAATCAGCCCCAGCATTTT
cdr3_aa: CASSLKEGNQPQHF